Listed here is a single T cell receptor beta chain. This clone's antigen is unknown. No base-level quality is on record; no much larger clone is a single base apart. One collaborating source in Seattle enrolled patients while the patients were actively infected and followed the patients over time throughout the course of disease. The collaborating institutions used their own protocols to collect whole blood in K2EDTA tubes. For TCRbeta analysis, collaborator samples were shipped as frozen whole blood, as isolated PBMCs, or as DNA extracted from either sample type. The immunoSEQ Assay, a bias-controlled multiplex PCR, was used to amplify TCRbeta CDR3 regions from genomic DNA. Per the source publication's procedure: Nucleated cell counts per sample were estimated from amplification of reference gene primers within the assay. To quantify the absolute abundance of each unique TCRbeta CDR3 rearrangement, sequence reads were collapsed and filtered. For each sample, productive Simpson clonality was calculated by taking the square root of Simpson's diversity index across productive rearrangements. Sourced from immuneACCESS, this table was stored by TCRdb with only in-frame sequences that have V and J called. A share of the clones is absent; for the studies checked, an unresolved V gene accounts for under half, and the remainder has no known explanation. V, J and clone size are those of that table, while D and trimming were read from the DNA. This sample gives fewer than 450,000 clones in total; about nine tenths of them show up just once. The ten largest make up roughly 12% of the sample.

The data are from a study of blood T cell repertoires in COVID-19 (dated by TCRdb to the early 2020s). Looking at the study overall: Collaborator samples came from the United States, Italy and Spain and covered acute and convalescent phases of COVID-19. The repertoires were made available in a free public database intended to serve as a resource for research on the immune response to SARS-CoV-2. Where available, HLA class I and class II types were taken from metadata supplied by the sample provider and were not determined by assay-based typing. The prospective study material was composed of cDNA or gDNA derived from T cells, B-cell-depleted T cells, or PBMCs. The samples were drawn from the first 160 participants of the ongoing ImmuneRACE study and from over a thousand subjects provided by 6 global collaborators. Sample metadata almost always included a de-identified subject ID, COVID-19 status, age in years and sex. Subjects who had been exposed to COVID-19, were actively infected with it, or had recovered from it provided the deeply sampled blood TCRbeta repertoires that made up the dataset. General findings and caveats noted by the study authors: The amount of clinical and demographic metadata varied by source and participant and was provided uncurated.

For CDR1 and CDR2, the germline V gene lists KGHSH and LQKENI. From its cysteine to its phenylalanine, the CDR3 spans 13 amino acids. Left in the record is the CDR3 DNA by itself, 39 bases read in frame from the first base. Cut back by 1 base and 7 bases, the V and J ends lie 10 bases apart. The receptor was isolated from a woman in her 50s with COVID-19, enrolled during active disease. The sample taken for sequencing was peripheral blood. The V gene is TRBV18 and the J gene is TRBJ1-1; TRBD1 is perhaps the D gene, given 6 matching bases. The DNA sequence is as follows: TGTGCCAGCTCACCACTAAAGGGGGATGAAGCTTTCTTT. This is translated as CASSPLKGDEAFF.